The present entry profiles one TCR beta chain with its context. This entry belongs to a study of Ad26.COV2.S vaccination and SARS-CoV-2 variants. Trimming cost V 0 bases and J 5 bases, with 16 bases left between them. CDR1 is LGHDT and CDR2 is YNNKEL in the germline V gene (reference sequence). This CDR3 spans 16 amino acids. The repertoire was sequenced with immunoSEQ multiplex PCR; TCRdb's copy has only in-frame clones and lacks some. The table lists hundreds of thousands of clones, about 91% of them singletons. The receptor was derived from a human donor who had recovered from COVID-19. The specimen comprised peripheral blood, sampled after recovery from COVID-19. The J gene is TRBJ1-1, the V gene TRBV3-1 (or the pseudogene TRBV3-2), with D perhaps matching TRBD1 (6 bases). This CDR3 reads CASSQEGGGLWTEAFF. DNA for the CDR3: TGTGCCAGCAGCCAAGAGGGCGGGGGGCTATGGACTGAAGCTTTCTTT.